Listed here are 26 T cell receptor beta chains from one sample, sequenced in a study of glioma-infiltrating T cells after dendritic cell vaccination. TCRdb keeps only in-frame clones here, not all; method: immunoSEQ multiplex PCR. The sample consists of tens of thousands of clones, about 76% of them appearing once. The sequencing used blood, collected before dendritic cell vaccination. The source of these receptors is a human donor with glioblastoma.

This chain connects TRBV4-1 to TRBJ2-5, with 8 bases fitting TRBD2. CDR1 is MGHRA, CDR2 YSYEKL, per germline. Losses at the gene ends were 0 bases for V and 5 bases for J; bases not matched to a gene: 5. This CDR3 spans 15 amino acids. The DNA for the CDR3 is TGCGCCAGCAGCCAAGATACGGGGGGGGATGAGACCCAGTACTTC. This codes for CASSQDTGGDETQYF.

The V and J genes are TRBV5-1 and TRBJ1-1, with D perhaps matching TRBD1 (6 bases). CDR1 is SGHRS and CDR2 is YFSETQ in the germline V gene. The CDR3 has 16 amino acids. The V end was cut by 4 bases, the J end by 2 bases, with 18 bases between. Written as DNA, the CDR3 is TGCGCCAGCAGCAACCGGGACACGGATGGAAACACTGAAGCTTTCTTT. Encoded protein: CASSNRDTDGNTEAFF.

The CDR3 DNA reads TGTGCCAGCAGCTTACCTACAGGGCGCTCAGCGCCGCCCCAGCATTTT. Protein sequence: CASSLPTGRSAPPQHF. The V call is TRBV5-6, the J call TRBJ1-5; TRBD1 might be the D (6 bases). Germline V CDR1 and CDR2: SGHDT, YYEEEE. CDR3 length equals 16 residues. V lost 2 bases, J lost 9 bases, and 21 bases lay in between.

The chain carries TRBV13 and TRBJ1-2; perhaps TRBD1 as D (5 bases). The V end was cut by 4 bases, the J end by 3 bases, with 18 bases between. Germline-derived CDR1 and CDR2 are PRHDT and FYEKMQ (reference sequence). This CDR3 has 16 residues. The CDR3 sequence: CASSYRDAGRYYGYTF. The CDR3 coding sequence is TGTGCCAGCAGCTACCGGGACGCCGGGAGGTACTATGGCTACACCTTC.

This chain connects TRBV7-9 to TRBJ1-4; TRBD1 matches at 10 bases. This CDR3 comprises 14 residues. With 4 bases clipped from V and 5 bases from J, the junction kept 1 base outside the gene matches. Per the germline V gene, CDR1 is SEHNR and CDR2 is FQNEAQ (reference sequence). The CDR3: CASSSDRGNEKLFF. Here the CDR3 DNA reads TGTGCCAGCAGCTCGGACAGGGGGAATGAAAAACTGTTTTTT.

The CDR3 reads CASRRVTNEKLFF. CDR3 DNA: TGTGCCAGCCGCAGGGTAACTAATGAAAAACTGTTTTTT. This rearrangement joins TRBV5-6 to TRBJ1-4, with a tentative D call TRBD1 (5 bases). CDR1 SGHDT and CDR2 YYEEEE come from the germline V gene. V was clipped by 7 bases and J by 1 base, with 8 bases between them. This CDR3 is 13 amino acids long.

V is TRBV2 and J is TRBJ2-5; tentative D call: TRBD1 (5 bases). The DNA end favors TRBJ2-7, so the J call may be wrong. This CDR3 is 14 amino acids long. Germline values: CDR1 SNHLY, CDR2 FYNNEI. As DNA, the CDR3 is TGTGCCAGCAGTGAAGGCCAGGGCGCCTACGAGCAGTACTTC. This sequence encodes CASSEGQGAYEQYF.

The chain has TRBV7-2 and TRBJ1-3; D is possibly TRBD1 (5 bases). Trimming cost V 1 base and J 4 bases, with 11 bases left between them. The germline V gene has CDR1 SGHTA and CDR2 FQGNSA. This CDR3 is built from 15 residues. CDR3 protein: CASSLEPGYGNTIYF. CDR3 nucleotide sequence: TGTGCCAGCAGCTTAGAACCAGGGTACGGAAACACCATATATTTT. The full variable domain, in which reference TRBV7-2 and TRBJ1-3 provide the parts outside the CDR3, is GAGVSQSPSNKVTEKGKDVELRCDPISGHTALYWYRQSLGQGLEFLIYFQGNSAPDKSGLPSDRFSAERTGGSVSTLTIQRTQQEDSAVYLCASSLEPGYGNTIYFGEGSWLTVV.

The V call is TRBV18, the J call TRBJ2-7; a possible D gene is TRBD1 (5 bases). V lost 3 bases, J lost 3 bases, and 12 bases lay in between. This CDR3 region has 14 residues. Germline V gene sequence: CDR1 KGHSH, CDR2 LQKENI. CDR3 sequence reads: CASSPIQGNYEQYF. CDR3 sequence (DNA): TGTGCCAGCTCACCCATCCAGGGAAACTACGAGCAGTACTTC. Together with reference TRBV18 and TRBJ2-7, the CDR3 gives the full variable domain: NAGVMQNPRHLVRRRGQEARLRCSPMKGHSHVYWYRQLPEEGLKFMVYLQKENIIDESGMPKERFSAEFPKEGPSILRIQQVVRGDSAAYFCASSPIQGNYEQYFGPGTRLTVT.

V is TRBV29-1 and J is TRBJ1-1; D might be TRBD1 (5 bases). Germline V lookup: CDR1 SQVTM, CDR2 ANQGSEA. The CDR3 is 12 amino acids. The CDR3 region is CSCREGETEAFF. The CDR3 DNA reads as TGCAGTTGCAGGGAGGGTGAAACTGAAGCTTTCTTT. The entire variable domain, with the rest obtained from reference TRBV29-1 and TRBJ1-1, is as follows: SAVISQKPSRDICQRGTSLTIQCQVDSQVTMMFWYRQQPGQSLTLIATANQGSEATYESGFVIDKFPISRPNLTFSTLTVSNMSPEDSSIYLCSCREGETEAFFGQGTRLTVV.

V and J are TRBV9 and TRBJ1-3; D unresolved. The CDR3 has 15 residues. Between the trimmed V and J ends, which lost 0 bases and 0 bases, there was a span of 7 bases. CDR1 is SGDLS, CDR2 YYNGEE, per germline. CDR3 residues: CASSVDSSSGNTIYF. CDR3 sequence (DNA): TGTGCCAGCAGCGTAGACAGCAGCTCTGGAAACACCATATATTTT.

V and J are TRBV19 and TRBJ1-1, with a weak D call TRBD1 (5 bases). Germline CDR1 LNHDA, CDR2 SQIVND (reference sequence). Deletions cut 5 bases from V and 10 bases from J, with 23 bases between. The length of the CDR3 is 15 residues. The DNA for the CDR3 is TGTGCCAGTAGTCGTACCTCCCTGGTTGGGGGGGGAGCTTTCTTT. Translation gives CASSRTSLVGGGAFF.

CDR3 DNA sequence: TGTGCTTCGGGGGGGGGCGCCGGTGAAAAACTGTTTTTT. It is translated as CASGGGAGEKLFF. This chain connects TRBV19 to TRBJ1-4; a weak D match, TRBD1 (6 bases). The CDR3 is made up of 13 amino acids. CDR1 is LNHDA and CDR2 is SQIVND in the germline V gene (reference sequence). The full variable domain, its missing parts supplied by reference TRBV19 and TRBJ1-4, is DGGITQSPKYLFRKEGQNVTLSCEQNLNHDAMYWYRQDPGQGLRLIYYSQIVNDFQKGDIAEGYSVSREKKESFPLTVTSAQKNPTAFYLCASGGGAGEKLFFGSGTQLSVL.

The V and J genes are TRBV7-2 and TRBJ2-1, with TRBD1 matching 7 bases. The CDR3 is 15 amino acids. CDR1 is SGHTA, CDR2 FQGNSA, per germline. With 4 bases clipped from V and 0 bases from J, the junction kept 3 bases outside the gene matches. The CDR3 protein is CASSSGQSSYNEQFF. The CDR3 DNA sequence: TGTGCCAGCAGCTCGGGACAGAGCTCCTACAATGAGCAGTTCTTC.

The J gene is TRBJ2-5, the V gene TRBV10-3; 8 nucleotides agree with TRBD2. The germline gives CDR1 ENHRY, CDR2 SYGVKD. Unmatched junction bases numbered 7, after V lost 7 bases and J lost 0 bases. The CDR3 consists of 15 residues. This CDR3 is CAIKAGGGYQETQYF. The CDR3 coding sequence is TGTGCCATCAAGGCGGGCGGGGGGTACCAAGAGACCCAGTACTTC.

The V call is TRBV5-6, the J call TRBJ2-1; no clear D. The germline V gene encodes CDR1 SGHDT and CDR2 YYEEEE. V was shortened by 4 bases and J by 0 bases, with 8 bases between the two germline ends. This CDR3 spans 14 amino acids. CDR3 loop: CASSMMSSYNEQFF. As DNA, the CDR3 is TGTGCCAGCAGCATGATGAGCTCCTACAATGAGCAGTTCTTC.

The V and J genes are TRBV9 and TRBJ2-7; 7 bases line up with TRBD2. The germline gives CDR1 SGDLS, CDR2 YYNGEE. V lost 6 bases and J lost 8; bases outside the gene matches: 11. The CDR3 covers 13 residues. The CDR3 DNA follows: TGTGCCAGCACAAGACTAGCTCCCGATAAGCAGTACTTC. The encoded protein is CASTRLAPDKQYF.

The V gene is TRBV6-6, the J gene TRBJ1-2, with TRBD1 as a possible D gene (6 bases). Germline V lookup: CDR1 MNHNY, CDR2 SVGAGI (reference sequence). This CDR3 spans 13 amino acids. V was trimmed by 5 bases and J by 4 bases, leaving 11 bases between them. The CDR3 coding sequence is TGTGCCAGCAGTGACCGGACAGTCTATGGCTACACCTTC. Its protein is CASSDRTVYGYTF.

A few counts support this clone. CDR3 sequence reads: CASSQDTRDRAENTEAFF. CDR3 nucleotides: TGCGCCAGCAGCCAGGATACCCGGGACAGGGCGGAGAACACTGAAGCTTTCTTT. The rearrangement uses TRBV4-1 and TRBJ1-1; 9 positions match TRBD1. Germline CDR1 and CDR2: MGHRA and YSYEKL. The CDR3 is 18 residues long. V trimming: 3 bases; J trimming: 1 base; junction bases outside the gene matches: 12.

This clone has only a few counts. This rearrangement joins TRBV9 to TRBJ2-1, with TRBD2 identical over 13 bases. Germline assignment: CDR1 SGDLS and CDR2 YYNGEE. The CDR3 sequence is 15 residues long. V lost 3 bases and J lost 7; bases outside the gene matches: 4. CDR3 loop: CASSAGTSGANEQFF. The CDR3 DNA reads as TGTGCCAGCAGCGCTGGGACTAGCGGGGCGAATGAGCAGTTCTTC.

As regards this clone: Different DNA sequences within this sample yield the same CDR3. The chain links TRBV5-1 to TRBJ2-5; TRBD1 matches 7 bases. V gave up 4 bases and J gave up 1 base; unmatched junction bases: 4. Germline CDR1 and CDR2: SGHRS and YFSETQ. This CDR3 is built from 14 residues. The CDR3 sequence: CASSRDRAQETQYF. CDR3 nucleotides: TGCGCCAGCAGCCGGGACAGAGCCCAAGAGACCCAGTACTTC.

This CDR3 is CASSLAAGYGYTF. Written as DNA, the CDR3 is TGTGCCAGCAGCTTGGCGGCAGGCTATGGCTACACCTTC. This chain links TRBV5-4 with TRBJ1-2, with D unclear. The CDR3 has 13 residues. V was pared by 0 bases and J by 4 bases, with 7 bases between. Per the germline V gene, CDR1 is SGHNT and CDR2 is YYREEE (reference sequence).

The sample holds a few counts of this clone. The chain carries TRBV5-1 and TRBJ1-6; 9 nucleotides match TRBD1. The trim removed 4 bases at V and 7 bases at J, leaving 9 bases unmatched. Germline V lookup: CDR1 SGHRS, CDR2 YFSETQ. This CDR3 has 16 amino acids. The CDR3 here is CASSPGLGQGNSPLHF. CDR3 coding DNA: TGCGCCAGCAGCCCGGGGTTGGGACAGGGAAATTCACCCCTCCACTTT.

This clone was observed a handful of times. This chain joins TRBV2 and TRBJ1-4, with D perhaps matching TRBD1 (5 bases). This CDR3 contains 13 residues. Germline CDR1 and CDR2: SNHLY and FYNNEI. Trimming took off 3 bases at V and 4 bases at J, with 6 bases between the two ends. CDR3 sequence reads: CASSDRVNEKLFF. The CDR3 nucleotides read TGTGCCAGCAGTGACAGGGTTAATGAAAAACTGTTTTTT.

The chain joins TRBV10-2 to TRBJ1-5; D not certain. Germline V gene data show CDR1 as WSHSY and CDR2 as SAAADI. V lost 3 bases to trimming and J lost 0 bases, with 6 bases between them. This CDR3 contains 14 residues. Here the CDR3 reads CASSDGISNQPQHF. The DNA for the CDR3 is TGCGCCAGCAGTGACGGGATTAGCAATCAGCCCCAGCATTTT.

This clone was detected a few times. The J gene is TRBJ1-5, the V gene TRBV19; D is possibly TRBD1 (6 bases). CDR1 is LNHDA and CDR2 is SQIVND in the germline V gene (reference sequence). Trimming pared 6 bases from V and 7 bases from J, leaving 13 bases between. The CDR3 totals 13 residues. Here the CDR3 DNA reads TGTGCCAGTAGCATTGACAGGTGGCAGCCCCAGCATTTT. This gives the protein CASSIDRWQPQHF.